The 23 T cell receptor beta chains below were found in one sample sequenced in a study of cytotoxic CD8 clonotypes in ibrutinib-treated CLL. TCRdb's copy holds only in-frame clones and misses some; the assay was immunoSEQ multiplex PCR. This table holds a few hundred thousand clones, roughly 85% found once. Sequencing was performed on PBMCs, taken before ibrutinib treatment. The receptors stem from a human donor with chronic lymphocytic leukemia.

This clone was counted once. The rearrangement joins TRBV15 to TRBJ2-3; unclear D gene. This CDR3 region has 13 residues. CDR1 LNHNV and CDR2 YYDKDF come from the germline V gene (reference sequence). Trimming removed 0 bases from V and 4 bases from J, with 5 bases in between. The CDR3 DNA reads TGTGCCACCAGCAGAGATCCCGCAGATACGCAGTATTTT. Translating gives CATSRDPADTQYF.

The chain employs TRBV7-6 and TRBJ1-6; D might be TRBD1 (6 bases). The CDR3 has 16 amino acids. From germline, CDR1 is SGHVS and CDR2 FNYEAQ. Trimming took off 5 bases at V and 7 bases at J, with 18 bases between the two ends. This chain's CDR3 is CASSPRSGVTNSPLHF. Written as DNA, the CDR3 is TGTGCCAGCAGCCCACGATCAGGGGTGACAAATTCACCCCTCCACTTT.

This chain connects TRBV4-1 to TRBJ2-5, with 8 nucleotides matching TRBD2. The CDR3 is 17 amino acids. After removal of 1 base from V and 2 bases from J, the junction contained 9 bases not matched to a gene. CDR1 and CDR2 (germline): MGHRA, YSYEKL. DNA for the CDR3: TGCGCCAGCAGCCAAGCGGGGGGGTATGTTATACAAGAGACCCAGTACTTC. Its protein is CASSQAGGYVIQETQYF.

This clone was picked up a small number of times. The J gene is TRBJ2-3, the V gene TRBV5-1, with a tentative D call TRBD2 (5 bases). This CDR3 spans 15 amino acids. V dropped 0 bases and J dropped 0 bases, with 8 bases sitting between them. CDR1 is SGHRS, CDR2 YFSETQ, per germline. The CDR3 DNA follows: TGCGCCAGCAGCTTGGTGGGCGGGAGCACAGATACGCAGTATTTT. Its translation: CASSLVGGSTDTQYF. The whole variable domain, filled in from reference TRBV5-1 and TRBJ2-3, reads KAGVTQTPRYLIKTRGQQVTLSCSPISGHRSVSWYQQTPGQGLQFLFEYFSETQRNKGNFPGRFSGRQFSNSRSEMNVSTLELGDSALYLCASSLVGGSTDTQYFGPGTRLTVL.

This sequence joins TRBV7-9 and TRBJ1-2, with 7 bases identical to TRBD1. Germline CDR1 reads SEHNR; CDR2 reads FQNEAQ (reference sequence). The J segment lost 10 bases and the V segment lost 5 bases, leaving 4 bases of the junction unmatched. The CDR3 sequence is 11 residues long. As DNA, the CDR3 is TGTGCCAGCAGCCAGGGACAGTCCTACACCTTC. Amino acids: CASSQGQSYTF.

The chain employs TRBV9 and TRBJ2-3; D remains ambiguous. V lost 0 bases and J lost 5, with 7 bases in between. The CDR3 spans 13 residues. The germline CDR1 and CDR2 sequences are SGDLS and YYNGEE. The CDR3 DNA sequence: TGTGCCAGCAGCGTAGGCAAGGGAGATACGCAGTATTTT. This encodes CASSVGKGDTQYF.

V gene TRBV5-6 combines with J gene TRBJ1-2; D possibly corresponds to TRBD1 (5 bases). V dropped 0 bases and J dropped 6 bases, with 6 bases sitting between them. CDR1 SGHDT and CDR2 YYEEEE come from the germline V gene. The CDR3 totals 12 residues. The CDR3: CASSLGGHGYTF. The CDR3 nucleotides read TGTGCCAGCAGCTTGGGGGGCCATGGCTACACCTTC.

J is TRBJ2-1 and V is TRBV5-6; 10 bases line up with TRBD2. Losses at the gene ends were 1 base for V and 0 bases for J; bases not matched to a gene: 10. The CDR3 has 19 amino acids. The germline V gene encodes CDR1 SGHDT and CDR2 YYEEEE. CDR3 DNA: TGTGCCAGCAGCTTGAAGCGGGAGGGCCGAAGGCGCTCCTACAATGAGCAGTTCTTC. This encodes CASSLKREGRRRSYNEQFF.

The rearrangement joins TRBV5-6 to TRBJ1-2, with unresolved D. CDR1 is SGHDT and CDR2 is YYEEEE in the germline V gene. V lost 1 base to trimming and J lost 8 bases, with 12 bases between them. The CDR3 is 13 amino acids. The CDR3 is CASSLWASRGYTF. The CDR3 DNA is TGTGCCAGCAGCTTGTGGGCCAGTCGGGGCTACACCTTC.

The rearrangement joins TRBV7-9 to TRBJ1-5, with 7 bases that match TRBD1. The germline gives CDR1 SEHNR, CDR2 FQNEAQ (reference sequence). The CDR3 consists of 13 residues. Trimming took 3 bases from V and 7 from J; bases not matched to a gene: 3. CDR3 sequence (DNA): TGTGCCAGCAGCTTCCAGGGGGACCAGCCCCAGCATTTT. This codes for CASSFQGDQPQHF.

The chain carries TRBV10-3 and TRBJ1-2, with D possibly matching TRBD1 (5 bases). The CDR3 runs to 14 residues. Germline V gives CDR1 ENHRY, CDR2 SYGVKD. Trimming pared 2 bases from V and 7 bases from J, leaving 14 bases between. CDR3 protein: CAISEVGTPGGYTF. Written as DNA, the CDR3 is TGTGCCATCAGTGAGGTTGGGACGCCGGGTGGCTACACCTTC.

The chain has TRBV6-5 and TRBJ2-7; 11 bases line up with TRBD2. Germline V lookup: CDR1 MNHEY, CDR2 SVGAGI. This CDR3 spans 16 amino acids. Germline trimming cut 2 bases from V and 0 bases from J; bases unmatched to any gene: 3. This chain's CDR3 is CASSYGTSGHSYEQYF. The CDR3 nucleotides are TGTGCCAGCAGTTACGGGACTAGCGGCCACTCCTACGAGCAGTACTTC.

The chain couples TRBV5-4 to TRBJ2-7; 7 bases are a match to TRBD2. The CDR3 totals 16 residues. Unmatched junction bases numbered 10, after V lost 1 base and J lost 3 bases. Looked up from germline, CDR1 is SGHNT and CDR2 is YYREEE (reference sequence). CDR3 bases: TGTGCCAGCAGCTTGCCTCACCTAGCGGAAGGCTACGAGCAGTACTTC. Encoded protein: CASSLPHLAEGYEQYF.

The J gene is TRBJ1-5, the V gene TRBV21-1. TRBV21-1 has pseudogene status. The CDR3 runs to 11 residues. The CDR3: CASLSNQPQHF. The CDR3 coding sequence is TGTGCCAGCTTGAGCAATCAGCCCCAGCATTTT.

The V and J genes are TRBV27 and TRBJ2-5; TRBD1 might be the D (6 bases). The ends were cut back, 8 bases at V and 7 bases at J, with 17 bases in the middle. Germline V gene data show CDR1 as MNHEY and CDR2 as SMNVEV (reference sequence). CDR3 length equals 13 residues. The CDR3 nucleotides are TGTGCCAGCCGCAGGACAGTTGGCGCGACCCAGTACTTC. It is translated as CASRRTVGATQYF.

The rearrangement uses TRBV7-9 and TRBJ2-2; D possibly corresponds to TRBD1 (5 bases). CDR3 length equals 15 residues. Trimming removed 0 bases at V and 5 bases at J, with 10 bases between. Germline assignment: CDR1 SEHNR and CDR2 FQNEAQ (reference sequence). The DNA of the CDR3 is TGTGCCAGCAGCTTAGCCCAGGGCCCAACCGGGGAGCTGTTTTTT. This codes for CASSLAQGPTGELFF.

V and J are TRBV2 and TRBJ2-7, with D tentatively TRBD2 (7 bases). The CDR3 covers 15 residues. Trimming took off 5 bases at V and 0 bases at J, with 14 bases between the two ends. Germline CDR1 reads SNHLY; CDR2 reads FYNNEI. The CDR3 region has the DNA TGTGCCAGCAGTTGGGGGGGACAAAGCTCCTACGAGCAGTACTTC. It encodes CASSWGGQSSYEQYF.

The DNA of the CDR3 is TGTGCCAGCAGCAACAGGGTAACCTACGAGCAGTACTTC. As protein: CASSNRVTYEQYF. The chain links TRBV9 to TRBJ2-7; tentatively, D is TRBD1 (6 bases). Trimming removed 4 bases from V and 2 bases from J, with 10 bases in between. Germline V gives CDR1 SGDLS, CDR2 YYNGEE. The CDR3 has 13 amino acids.

The CDR3 bases are TGCAGTGCTAGTACGGGCGAAAAACTGTTTTTT. It translates to CSASTGEKLFF. This sequence joins TRBV20-1 and TRBJ1-4; D call uncertain. The V gene's germline CDR1 is DFQATT and CDR2 SNEGSKA (reference sequence). The CDR3 is made up of 11 amino acids. Trimming removed 3 bases at V and 8 bases at J, with 7 bases between.

This chain joins TRBV27 and TRBJ1-1, with D hard to call. Trimming stripped 3 bases from V and 1 base from J, with 9 bases between. The CDR3 sequence is 14 residues long. The V gene's germline CDR1 is MNHEY and CDR2 SMNVEV (reference sequence). CDR3 in amino acids: CASSLLRTNTEAFF. DNA of the CDR3: TGTGCCAGCAGTTTGTTACGGACGAACACTGAAGCTTTCTTT.

This rearrangement joins TRBV18 to TRBJ2-3; no definite D call. Deletions cut 4 bases from V and 7 bases from J, with 12 bases between. The CDR3 is 13 residues long. The V gene's germline CDR1 is KGHSH and CDR2 LQKENI. CDR3 residues: CASSHGHINTQYF. CDR3 DNA sequence: TGTGCCAGCTCACACGGGCACATAAATACGCAGTATTTT.

V usage is TRBV29-1 and J usage is TRBJ2-1; D perhaps matches TRBD2 (5 bases). Germline V gene sequence: CDR1 SQVTM, CDR2 ANQGSEA. CDR3 length equals 13 residues. V was cut by 1 base and J by 7 bases, with 11 bases left in between. The CDR3 sequence: CSVEVSGINEQFF. The DNA of the CDR3 is TGCAGCGTTGAAGTTTCCGGGATAAATGAGCAGTTCTTC.

The chain joins TRBV7-9 to TRBJ2-2; 8 positions agree with TRBD2. Germline CDR1 is SEHNR and CDR2 is FQNEAQ (reference sequence). Losses at the gene ends were 4 bases for V and 2 bases for J; bases not matched to a gene: 15. This CDR3 has 19 amino acids. CDR3 region: CASSSRGSGIRLNTGELFF. The CDR3 coding sequence is TGTGCCAGCAGCTCCCGCGGTAGCGGGATACGACTCAACACCGGGGAGCTGTTTTTT.